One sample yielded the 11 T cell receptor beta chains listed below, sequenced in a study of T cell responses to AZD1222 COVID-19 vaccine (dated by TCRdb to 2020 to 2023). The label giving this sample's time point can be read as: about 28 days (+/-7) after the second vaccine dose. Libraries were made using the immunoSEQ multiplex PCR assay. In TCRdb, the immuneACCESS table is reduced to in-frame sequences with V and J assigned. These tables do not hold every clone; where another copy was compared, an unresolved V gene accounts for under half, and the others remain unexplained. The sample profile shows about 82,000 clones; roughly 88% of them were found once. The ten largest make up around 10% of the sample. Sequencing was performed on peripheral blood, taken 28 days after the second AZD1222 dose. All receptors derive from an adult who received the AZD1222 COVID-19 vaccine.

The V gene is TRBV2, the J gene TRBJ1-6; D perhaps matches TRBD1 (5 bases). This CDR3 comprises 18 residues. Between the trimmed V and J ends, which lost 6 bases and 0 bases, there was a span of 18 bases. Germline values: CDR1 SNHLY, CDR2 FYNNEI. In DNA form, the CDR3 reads TGTGCCAGCAGATCCGGGACGTCGGGAAGCTCCTATAATTCACCCCTCCACTTT. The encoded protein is CASRSGTSGSSYNSPLHF.

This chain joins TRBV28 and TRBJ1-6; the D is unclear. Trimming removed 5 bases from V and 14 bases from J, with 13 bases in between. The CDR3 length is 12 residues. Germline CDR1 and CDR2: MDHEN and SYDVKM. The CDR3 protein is CASSPGPVALHF. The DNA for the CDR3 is TGTGCCAGCAGTCCCGGACCAGTAGCCCTCCACTTT.

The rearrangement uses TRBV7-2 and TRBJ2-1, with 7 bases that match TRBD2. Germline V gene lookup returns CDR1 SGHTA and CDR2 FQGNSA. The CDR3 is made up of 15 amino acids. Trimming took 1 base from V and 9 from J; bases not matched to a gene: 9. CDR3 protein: CASSLGAAGIAEQFF. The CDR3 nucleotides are TGTGCCAGCAGCTTAGGGGCAGCGGGAATTGCTGAGCAGTTCTTC.

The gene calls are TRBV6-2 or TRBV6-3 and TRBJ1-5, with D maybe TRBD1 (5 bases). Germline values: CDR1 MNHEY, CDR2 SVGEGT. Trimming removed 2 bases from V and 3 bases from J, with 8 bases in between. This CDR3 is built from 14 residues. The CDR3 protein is CASSYIGANQPQHF. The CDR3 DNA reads TGTGCCAGCAGTTACATCGGGGCCAATCAGCCCCAGCATTTT.

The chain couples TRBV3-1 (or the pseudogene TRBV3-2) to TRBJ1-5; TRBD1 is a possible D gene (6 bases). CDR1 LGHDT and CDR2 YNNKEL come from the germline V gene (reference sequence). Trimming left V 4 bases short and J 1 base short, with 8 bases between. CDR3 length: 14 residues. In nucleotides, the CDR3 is TGTGCCAGCAGCCGGGACACCAGCAATCAGCCCCAGCATTTT. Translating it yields CASSRDTSNQPQHF.

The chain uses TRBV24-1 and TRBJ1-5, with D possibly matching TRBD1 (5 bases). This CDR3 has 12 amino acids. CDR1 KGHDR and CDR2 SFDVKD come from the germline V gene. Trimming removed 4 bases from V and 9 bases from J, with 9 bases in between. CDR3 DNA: TGTGCCACCAGTGAACAGGATGCGCCCCAGCATTTT. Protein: CATSEQDAPQHF.

The CDR3: CASSYPTHGQSSGNTIYF. In nucleotides, the CDR3 is TGTGCCAGCAGTTACCCAACCCACGGACAGTCCTCTGGAAACACCATATATTTT. The chain recombines TRBV6-2 or TRBV6-3 with TRBJ1-3, with D perhaps TRBD1 (6 bases). The CDR3 sequence is 18 residues long. Germline CDR1 and CDR2: MNHEY and SVGEGT. The ends were cut back, 2 bases at V and 0 bases at J, with 17 bases in the middle.

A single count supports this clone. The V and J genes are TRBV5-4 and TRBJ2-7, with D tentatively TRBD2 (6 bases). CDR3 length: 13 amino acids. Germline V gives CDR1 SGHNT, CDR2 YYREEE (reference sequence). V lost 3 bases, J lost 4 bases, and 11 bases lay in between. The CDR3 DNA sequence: TGTGCCAGCAGCTCGAACGGGAGATACGAGCAGTACTTC. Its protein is CASSSNGRYEQYF.

The CDR3 here is CASVRQELSGNTIYF. DNA for the CDR3: TGTGCCAGTGTACGACAGGAACTCTCTGGAAACACCATATATTTT. The chain employs TRBV19 and TRBJ1-3, with D perhaps matching TRBD1 (6 bases). The CDR3 runs to 15 residues. Between the trimmed V and J ends, which lost 8 bases and 0 bases, there was a span of 14 bases. Per the germline V gene, CDR1 is LNHDA and CDR2 is SQIVND (reference sequence).

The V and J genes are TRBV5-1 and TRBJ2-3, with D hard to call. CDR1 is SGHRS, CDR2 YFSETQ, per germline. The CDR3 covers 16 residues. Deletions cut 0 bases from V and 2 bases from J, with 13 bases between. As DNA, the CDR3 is TGCGCCAGCAGCTTGGGCCCGGGCGGAACCACAGATACGCAGTATTTT. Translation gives CASSLGPGGTTDTQYF.

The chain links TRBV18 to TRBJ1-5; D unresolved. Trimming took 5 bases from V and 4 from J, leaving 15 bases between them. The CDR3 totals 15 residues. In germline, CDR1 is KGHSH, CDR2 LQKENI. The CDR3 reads CASSLTQIQNQPQHF. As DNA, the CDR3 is TGTGCCAGCTCATTAACCCAGATACAGAATCAGCCCCAGCATTTT.